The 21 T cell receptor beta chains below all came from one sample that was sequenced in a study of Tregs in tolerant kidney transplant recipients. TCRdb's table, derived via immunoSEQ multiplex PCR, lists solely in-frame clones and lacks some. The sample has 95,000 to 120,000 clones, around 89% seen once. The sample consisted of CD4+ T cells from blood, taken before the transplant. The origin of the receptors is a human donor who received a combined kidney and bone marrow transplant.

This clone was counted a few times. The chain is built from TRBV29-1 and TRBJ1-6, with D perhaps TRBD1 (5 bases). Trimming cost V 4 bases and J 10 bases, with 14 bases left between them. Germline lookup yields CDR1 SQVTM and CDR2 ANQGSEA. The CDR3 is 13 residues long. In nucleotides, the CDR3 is TGCAGCGTTGCAGACAGCCCGGGGTCACCCCTCCACTTT. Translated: CSVADSPGSPLHF.

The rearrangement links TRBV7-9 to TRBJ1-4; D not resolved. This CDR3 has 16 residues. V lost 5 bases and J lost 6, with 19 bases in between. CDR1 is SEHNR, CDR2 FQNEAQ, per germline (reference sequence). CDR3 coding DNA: TGTGCCAGCAGCCCACAGTCCGGGGAGGACGATGAAAAACTGTTTTTT. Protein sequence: CASSPQSGEDDEKLFF.

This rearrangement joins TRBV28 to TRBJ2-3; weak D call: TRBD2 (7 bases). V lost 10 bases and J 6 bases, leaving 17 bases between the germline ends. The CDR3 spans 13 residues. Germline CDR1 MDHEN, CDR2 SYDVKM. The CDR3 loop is CANRKGGDDTQYF. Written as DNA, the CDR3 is TGTGCCAATAGAAAGGGGGGGGATGATACGCAGTATTTT.

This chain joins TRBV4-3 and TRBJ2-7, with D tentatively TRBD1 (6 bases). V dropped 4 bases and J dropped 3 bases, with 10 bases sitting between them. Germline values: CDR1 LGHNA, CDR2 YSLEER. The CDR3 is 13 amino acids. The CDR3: CASSPETGYEQYF. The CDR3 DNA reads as TGCGCCAGCAGCCCGGAGACAGGCTACGAGCAGTACTTC.

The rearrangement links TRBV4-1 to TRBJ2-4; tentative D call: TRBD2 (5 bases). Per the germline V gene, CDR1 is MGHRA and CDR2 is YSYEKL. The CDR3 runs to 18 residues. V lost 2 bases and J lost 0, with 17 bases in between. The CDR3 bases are TGCGCCAGCAGCCAACTTGCGGGCGGATATATAGCCAAAAACATTCAGTACTTC. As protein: CASSQLAGGYIAKNIQYF.

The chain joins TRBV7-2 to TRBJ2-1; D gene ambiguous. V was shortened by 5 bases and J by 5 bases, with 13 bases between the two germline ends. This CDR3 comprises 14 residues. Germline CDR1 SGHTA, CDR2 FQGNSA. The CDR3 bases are TGTGCCAGCAGCCCCTTCCTAGTCAACAATGAGCAGTTCTTC. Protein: CASSPFLVNNEQFF.

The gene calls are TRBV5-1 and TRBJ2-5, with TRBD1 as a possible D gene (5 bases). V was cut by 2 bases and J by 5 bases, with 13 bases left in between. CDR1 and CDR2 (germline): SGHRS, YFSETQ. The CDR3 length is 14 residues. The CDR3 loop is CASSFEGVRETQYF. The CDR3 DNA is TGCGCCAGCAGCTTCGAAGGGGTGCGGGAGACCCAGTACTTC.

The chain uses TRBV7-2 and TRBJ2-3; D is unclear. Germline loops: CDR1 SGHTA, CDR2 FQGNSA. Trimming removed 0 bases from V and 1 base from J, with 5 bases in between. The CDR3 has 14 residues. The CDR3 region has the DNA TGTGCCAGCAGCTTAGCGCGAGGCACAGATACGCAGTATTTT. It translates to CASSLARGTDTQYF. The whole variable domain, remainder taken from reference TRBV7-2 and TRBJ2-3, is GAGVSQSPSNKVTEKGKDVELRCDPISGHTALYWYRQSLGQGLEFLIYFQGNSAPDKSGLPSDRFSAERTGGSVSTLTIQRTQQEDSAVYLCASSLARGTDTQYFGPGTRLTVL.

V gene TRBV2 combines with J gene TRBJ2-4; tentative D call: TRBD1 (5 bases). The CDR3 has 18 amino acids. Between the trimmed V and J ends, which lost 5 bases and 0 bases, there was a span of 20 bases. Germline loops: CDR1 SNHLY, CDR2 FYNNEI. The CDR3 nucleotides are TGTGCCAGCAGTCCTTCCCAACAGACAGTTCTAGCCAAAAACATTCAGTACTTC. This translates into CASSPSQQTVLAKNIQYF.

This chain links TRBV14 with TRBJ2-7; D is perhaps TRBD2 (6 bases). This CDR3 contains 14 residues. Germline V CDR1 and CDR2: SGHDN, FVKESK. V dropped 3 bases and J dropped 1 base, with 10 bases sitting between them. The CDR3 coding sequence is TGTGCCAGCAGCCAGCAACGGGGGTCCTACGAGCAGTACTTC. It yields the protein CASSQQRGSYEQYF.

In nucleotides, the CDR3 is TGTGCCAGTAGTATGCAGGCGTCGAATACGCAGTATTTT. This gives the protein CASSMQASNTQYF. V usage is TRBV19 and J usage is TRBJ2-3; D gene uncertain. The V end was cut by 3 bases, the J end by 7 bases, with 11 bases between. The germline V gene has CDR1 LNHDA and CDR2 SQIVND (reference sequence). The CDR3 runs 13 residues.

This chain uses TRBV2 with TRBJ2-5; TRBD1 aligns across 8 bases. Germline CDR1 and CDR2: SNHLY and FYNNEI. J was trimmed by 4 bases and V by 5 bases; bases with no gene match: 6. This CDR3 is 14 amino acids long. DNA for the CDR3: TGTGCCAGCAGTCGGACAGGGAGAGCAGAGACCCAGTACTTC. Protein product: CASSRTGRAETQYF.

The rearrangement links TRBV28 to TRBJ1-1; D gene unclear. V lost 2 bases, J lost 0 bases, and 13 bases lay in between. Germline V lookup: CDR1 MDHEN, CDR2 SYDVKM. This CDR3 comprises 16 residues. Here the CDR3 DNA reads TGTGCCAGCAGTTTAGGAGATACCCGCATGAACACTGAAGCTTTCTTT. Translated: CASSLGDTRMNTEAFF.

Here the CDR3 DNA reads TGTGCCAGCAGCTTGGCTCCCGTCGTGGTCGCAGATACGCAGTATTTT. Protein sequence: CASSLAPVVVADTQYF. The rearrangement links TRBV7-2 to TRBJ2-3; D not certain. Germline CDR1 is SGHTA and CDR2 is FQGNSA. V gave up 3 bases and J gave up 4 bases, with 17 bases separating them. This CDR3 contains 16 residues.

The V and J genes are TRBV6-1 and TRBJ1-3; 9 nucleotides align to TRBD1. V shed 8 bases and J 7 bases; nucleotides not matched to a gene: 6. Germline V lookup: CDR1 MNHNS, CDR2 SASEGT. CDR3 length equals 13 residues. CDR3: CASWDRDPNTIYF. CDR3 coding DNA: TGTGCCAGCTGGGACAGGGATCCGAACACCATATATTTT.

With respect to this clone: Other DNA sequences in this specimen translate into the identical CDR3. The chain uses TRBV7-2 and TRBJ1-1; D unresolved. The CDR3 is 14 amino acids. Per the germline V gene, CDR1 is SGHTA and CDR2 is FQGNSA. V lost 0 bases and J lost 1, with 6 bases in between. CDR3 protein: CASSLAPGNTEAFF. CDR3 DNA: TGTGCCAGCAGCTTAGCTCCGGGGAACACTGAAGCTTTCTTT. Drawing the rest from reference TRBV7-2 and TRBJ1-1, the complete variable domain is GAGVSQSPSNKVTEKGKDVELRCDPISGHTALYWYRQSLGQGLEFLIYFQGNSAPDKSGLPSDRFSAERTGGSVSTLTIQRTQQEDSAVYLCASSLAPGNTEAFFGQGTRLTVV.

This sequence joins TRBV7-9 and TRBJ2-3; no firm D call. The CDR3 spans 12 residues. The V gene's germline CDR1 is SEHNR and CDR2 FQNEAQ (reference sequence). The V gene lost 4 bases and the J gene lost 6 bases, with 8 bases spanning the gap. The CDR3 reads CASSSSLDTQYF. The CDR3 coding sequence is TGTGCCAGCAGCTCCTCTCTGGATACGCAGTATTTT.

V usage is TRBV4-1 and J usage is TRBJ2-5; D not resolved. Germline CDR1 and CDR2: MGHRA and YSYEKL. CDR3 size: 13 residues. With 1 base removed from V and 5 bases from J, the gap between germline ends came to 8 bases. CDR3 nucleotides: TGCGCCAGCAGCCAAGGTCCGTTGGAGACCCAGTACTTC. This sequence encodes CASSQGPLETQYF.

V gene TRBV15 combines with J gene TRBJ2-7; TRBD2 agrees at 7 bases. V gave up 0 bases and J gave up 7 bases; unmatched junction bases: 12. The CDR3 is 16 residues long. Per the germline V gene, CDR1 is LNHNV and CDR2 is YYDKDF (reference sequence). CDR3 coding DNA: TGTGCCACCAGCAGAGAAACAGCGGGAAGGTTAGGGGAGCAGTACTTC. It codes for CATSRETAGRLGEQYF.

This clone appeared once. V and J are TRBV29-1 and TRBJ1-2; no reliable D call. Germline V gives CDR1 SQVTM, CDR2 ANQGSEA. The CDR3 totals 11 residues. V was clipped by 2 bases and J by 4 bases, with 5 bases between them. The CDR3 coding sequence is TGCAGCGTTGAACACGGCTATGGCTACACCTTC. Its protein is CSVEHGYGYTF.

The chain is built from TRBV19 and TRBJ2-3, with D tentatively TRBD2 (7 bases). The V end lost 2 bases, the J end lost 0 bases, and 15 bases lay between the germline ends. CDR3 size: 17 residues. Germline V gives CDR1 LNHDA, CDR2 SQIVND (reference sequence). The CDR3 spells CASSIRAGGPSTDTQYF. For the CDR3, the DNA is TGTGCCAGTAGTATACGGGCCGGGGGGCCGAGCACAGATACGCAGTATTTT.